A selection of T cell receptor beta chains follows, all from one sample in a study of blood T cell repertoires in COVID-19. Measured with immunoSEQ multiplex PCR; TCRdb has only the in-frame clones, and not every one. Here the sample spans some 220,000 clones, approximately 81% being singletons. The sequenced material came from peripheral blood. All receptors derive from a man aged 45-65 years who had recovered from COVID-19. Both conserved end residues are part of each CDR3.

j_gene: TRBJ1-5
v_gene: TRBV12-3/TRBV12-4
CDR3aa: CASSPQTNQPQHF

j_gene: TRBJ2-5
v_gene: TRBV11-2
CDR3aa: CASRTFGTGTQETQYF

j_gene: TRBJ1-3
v_gene: TRBV7-9
CDR3aa: CASSGTGTGSGNTIYF

j_gene: TRBJ1-3
v_gene: TRBV9
CDR3aa: CASSGGLTSGNTIYF

j_gene: TRBJ2-6
v_gene: TRBV21-1
CDR3aa: CASSRPGQACSGANVLTF

j_gene: TRBJ1-4
v_gene: TRBV19
CDR3aa: CASSTRSRENEKLFF

j_gene: TRBJ2-2
v_gene: TRBV9
CDR3aa: CASSVDYTGELFF

j_gene: TRBJ2-4
v_gene: TRBV4-2
CDR3aa: CASSPAGGVKNIQYF

j_gene: TRBJ1-1
v_gene: TRBV19
CDR3aa: CASTLMNTEAFF

j_gene: TRBJ1-2
v_gene: TRBV5-1
CDR3aa: CASSLLIEGAIGYTF

j_gene: TRBJ2-1
v_gene: TRBV5-5
CDR3aa: CASSPGGASGGNEQFF

j_gene: TRBJ2-7
v_gene: TRBV28
CDR3aa: CASSFRKVLSYEQYF

j_gene: TRBJ2-2
v_gene: TRBV19
CDR3aa: CASSIASALTGELFF

j_gene: TRBJ2-2
v_gene: TRBV5-4
CDR3aa: CASSENSAGTNTGELFF

j_gene: TRBJ1-1
v_gene: TRBV3-1/TRBV3-2
CDR3aa: CASSQAGYPNTEAFF

j_gene: TRBJ1-2
v_gene: TRBV29-1
CDR3aa: CSYWTANYGYTF

j_gene: TRBJ2-1
v_gene: TRBV7-6
CDR3aa: CASSQRTSGSGEQFF

j_gene: TRBJ1-4
v_gene: TRBV10-2
CDR3aa: CASSEQGGNEKLFF

j_gene: TRBJ1-2
v_gene: TRBV28
CDR3aa: CASSPPGGLSGYTF

j_gene: TRBJ1-2
v_gene: TRBV28
CDR3aa: CASSLSTGVYYGYTF

j_gene: TRBJ1-5
v_gene: TRBV28
CDR3aa: CASIVGQGGNQPQHF

j_gene: TRBJ2-7
v_gene: TRBV6-5
CDR3aa: CASSFLPLASYEQYF

j_gene: TRBJ2-1
v_gene: TRBV12-3/TRBV12-4
CDR3aa: CASSLRLDNEQFF

j_gene: TRBJ1-1
v_gene: TRBV29-1
CDR3aa: CSVVTTSYTEAFF

j_gene: TRBJ2-7
v_gene: TRBV29-1
CDR3aa: CSVTGQGVIHEQYF

j_gene: TRBJ1-2
v_gene: TRBV28
CDR3aa: CASSRGNSYGYTF

j_gene: TRBJ1-2
v_gene: TRBV19
CDR3aa: CASVENRGLYGYTF